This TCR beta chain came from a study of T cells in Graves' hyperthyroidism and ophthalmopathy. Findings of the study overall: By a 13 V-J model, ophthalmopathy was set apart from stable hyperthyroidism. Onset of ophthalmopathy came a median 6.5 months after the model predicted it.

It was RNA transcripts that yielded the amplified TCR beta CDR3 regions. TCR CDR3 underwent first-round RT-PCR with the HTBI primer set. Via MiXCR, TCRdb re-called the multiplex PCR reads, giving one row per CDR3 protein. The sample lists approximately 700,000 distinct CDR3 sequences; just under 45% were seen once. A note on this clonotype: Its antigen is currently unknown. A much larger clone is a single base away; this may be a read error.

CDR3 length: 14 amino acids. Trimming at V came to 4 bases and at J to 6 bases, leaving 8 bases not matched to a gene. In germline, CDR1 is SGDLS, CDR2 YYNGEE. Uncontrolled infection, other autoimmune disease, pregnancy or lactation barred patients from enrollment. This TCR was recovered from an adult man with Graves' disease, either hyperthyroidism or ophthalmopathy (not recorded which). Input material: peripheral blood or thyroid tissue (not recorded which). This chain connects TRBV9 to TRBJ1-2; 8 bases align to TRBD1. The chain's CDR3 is CASSLQLTGDGYTF. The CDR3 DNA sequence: TGTGCCAGCAGCCTACAGTTGACAGGGGATGGCTACACCTTC.